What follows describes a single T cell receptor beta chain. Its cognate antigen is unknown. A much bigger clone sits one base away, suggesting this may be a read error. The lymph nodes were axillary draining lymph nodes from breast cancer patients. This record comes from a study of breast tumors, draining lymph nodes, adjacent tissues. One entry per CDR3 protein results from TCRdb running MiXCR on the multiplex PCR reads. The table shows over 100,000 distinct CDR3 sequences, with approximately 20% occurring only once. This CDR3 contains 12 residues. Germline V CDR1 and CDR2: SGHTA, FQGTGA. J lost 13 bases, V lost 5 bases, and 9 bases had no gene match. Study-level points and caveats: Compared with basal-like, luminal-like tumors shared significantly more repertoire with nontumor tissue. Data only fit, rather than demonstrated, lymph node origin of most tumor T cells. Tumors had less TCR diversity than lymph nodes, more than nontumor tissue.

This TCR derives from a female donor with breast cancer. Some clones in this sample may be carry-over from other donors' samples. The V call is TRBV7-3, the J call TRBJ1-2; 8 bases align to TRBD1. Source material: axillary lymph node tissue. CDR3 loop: CASSQSGTGLTF. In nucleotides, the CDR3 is TGTGCCAGCAGCCAGTCGGGGACAGGCCTCACCTTC.